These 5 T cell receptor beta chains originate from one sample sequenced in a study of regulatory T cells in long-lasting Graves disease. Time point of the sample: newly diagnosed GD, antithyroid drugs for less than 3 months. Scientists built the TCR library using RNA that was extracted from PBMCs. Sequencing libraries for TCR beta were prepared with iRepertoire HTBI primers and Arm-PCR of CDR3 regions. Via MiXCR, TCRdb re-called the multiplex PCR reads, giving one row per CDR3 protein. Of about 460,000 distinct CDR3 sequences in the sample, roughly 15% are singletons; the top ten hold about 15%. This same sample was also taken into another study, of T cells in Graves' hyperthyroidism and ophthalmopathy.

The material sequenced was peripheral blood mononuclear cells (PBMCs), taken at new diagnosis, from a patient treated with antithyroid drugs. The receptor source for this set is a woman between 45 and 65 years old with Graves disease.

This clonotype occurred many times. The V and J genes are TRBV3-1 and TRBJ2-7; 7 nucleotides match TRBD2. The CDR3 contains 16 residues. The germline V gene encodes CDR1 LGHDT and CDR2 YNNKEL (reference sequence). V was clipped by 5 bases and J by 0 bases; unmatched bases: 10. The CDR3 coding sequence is TGTGCCAGCAGCGACCGACTAGCCGGGAGCTCCTACGAGCAGTACTTC. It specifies CASSDRLAGSSYEQYF.

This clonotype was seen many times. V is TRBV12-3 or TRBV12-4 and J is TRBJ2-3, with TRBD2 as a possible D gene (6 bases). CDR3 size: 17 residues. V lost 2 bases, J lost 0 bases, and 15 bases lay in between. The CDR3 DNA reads TGTGCCAGCAGTTTATCGGCGGGATTAGCTAGCACAGATACGCAGTATTTT. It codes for CASSLSAGLASTDTQYF.

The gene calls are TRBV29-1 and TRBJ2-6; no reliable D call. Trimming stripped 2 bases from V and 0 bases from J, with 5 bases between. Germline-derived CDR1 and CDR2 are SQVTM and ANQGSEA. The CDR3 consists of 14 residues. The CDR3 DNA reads TGCAGCGTTGAACCTTCCTCTGGGGCCAACGTCCTGACTTTC. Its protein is CSVEPSSGANVLTF.

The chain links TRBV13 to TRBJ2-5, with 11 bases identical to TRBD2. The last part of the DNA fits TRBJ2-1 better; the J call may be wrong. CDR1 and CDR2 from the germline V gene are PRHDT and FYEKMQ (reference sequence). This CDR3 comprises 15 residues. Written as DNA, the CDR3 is TGTGCCAGCAGCTCGGGACTAGCGGAAAACAATGAGCAGTTCTTC. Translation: CASSSGLAENNEQFF.

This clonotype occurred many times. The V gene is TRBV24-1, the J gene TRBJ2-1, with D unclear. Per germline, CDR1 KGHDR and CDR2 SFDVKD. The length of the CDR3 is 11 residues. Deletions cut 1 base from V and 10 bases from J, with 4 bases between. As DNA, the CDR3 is TGTGCCACCAGTGATTTCGCGGAGCAGTTCTTC. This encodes CATSDFAEQFF.